The T cell receptor beta chain under discussion was sequenced for a study of blood T cell repertoires in COVID-19. The table came from immunoSEQ multiplex PCR; TCRdb's copy has only in-frame clones and leaves some out. The repertoire holds fewer than 250,000 clones, with 85% to 90% as singletons. The CDR3 spans 12 residues. Germline V gene data show CDR1 as SGHNT and CDR2 as YENEEA. V dropped 7 bases and J dropped 1 base, with 6 bases sitting between them. This clonotype was obtained from a man aged 55-75 years with acute or convalescent COVID-19. The chain recombines TRBV11-3 with TRBJ2-3; tentatively, D is TRBD1 (5 bases). Sequencing was performed on peripheral blood. The CDR3 loop reads CASKGGTDTQYF. In DNA, the CDR3 is TGTGCCAGCAAAGGGGGCACAGATACGCAGTATTTT. Full variable domain (outside the CDR3, taken from reference TRBV11-3 and TRBJ2-3): EAGVVQSPRYKIIEKKQPVAFWCNPISGHNTLYWYLQNLGQGPELLIRYENEEAVDDSQLPKDRFSAERLKGVDSTLKIQPAELGDSAVYLCASKGGTDTQYFGPGTRLTVL.